The present entry profiles one T cell receptor beta chain with its context. The antigen remains unidentified. This specimen belongs to a study of identifying expanded T cells in peripheral blood. Study conclusions and caveats: Variance in clone template counts between approximately two-week samples significantly increased with total template count across all healthy donors. About 1.2 clones differed between technical replicates, versus about 16 and 19 over time.

TCRdb keeps only in-frame clones here, not all; method: immunoSEQ multiplex PCR. Among under 150,000 clones listed, around 84% were seen once. The V gene's germline CDR1 is SGHTA and CDR2 FQGNSA. Trimming stripped 3 bases from V and 5 bases from J, with 13 bases between. The CDR3 has 14 residues. No infections or other immune events were documented during collection. This TCR was recovered from a person aged 18 to 70 in good health. What was sequenced was blood. The chain employs TRBV7-2 and TRBJ2-5; the D gene is possibly TRBD2 (5 bases). CDR3: CASSLGSFAETQYF. Written as DNA, the CDR3 is TGTGCCAGCAGCTTGGGGAGTTTTGCGGAGACCCAGTACTTC.